The 12 T cell receptor beta chains given below trace back to one sample, sequenced in a study of blood T cell repertoires in COVID-19. Some clones are missing from TCRdb's copy, which holds only in-frame ones; the method was immunoSEQ multiplex PCR. This sample yields approximately 320,000 clones, of which roughly 91% are seen a single time; around 10% belongs to the top ten. The sample consisted of peripheral blood. These receptor sequences come from a woman in her 30s with COVID-19, enrolled during active disease.

The chain joins TRBV7-2 to TRBJ1-1; D gene unclear. The CDR3 has 14 residues. Trimming left V 3 bases short and J 8 bases short, with 16 bases between. Germline V gene lookup returns CDR1 SGHTA and CDR2 FQGNSA. CDR3 sequence reads: CASSFQAVTGEAFF. Written as DNA, the CDR3 is TGTGCCAGCAGCTTCCAAGCGGTTACCGGGGAAGCTTTCTTT. Together with reference TRBV7-2 and TRBJ1-1, the CDR3 gives the full variable domain: GAGVSQSPSNKVTEKGKDVELRCDPISGHTALYWYRQSLGQGLEFLIYFQGNSAPDKSGLPSDRFSAERTGGSVSTLTIQRTQQEDSAVYLCASSFQAVTGEAFFGQGTRLTVV.

The sample holds one count of this clone. The chain is built from TRBV2 and TRBJ2-1; possibly TRBD2 for D (5 bases). Germline CDR1 and CDR2: SNHLY and FYNNEI. The germline V and J ends were trimmed by 11 bases and 6 bases, with 17 bases remaining between them. The CDR3 extends over 13 amino acids. DNA of the CDR3: TGTGCCCCCGCGGACTCCCGAGCCAATGAGCAGTTCTTC. Its protein product is CAPADSRANEQFF.

The rearrangement uses TRBV27 and TRBJ2-1; unclear D gene. The CDR3 spans 12 residues. In germline, CDR1 is MNHEY, CDR2 SMNVEV (reference sequence). V was shortened by 5 bases and J by 6 bases, with 8 bases between the two germline ends. The CDR3 sequence is CASSPPGNEQFF. In DNA, the CDR3 is TGTGCCAGCAGTCCCCCGGGCAATGAGCAGTTCTTC.

This rearrangement joins TRBV7-6 to TRBJ1-6; D remains ambiguous. V lost 5 bases and J lost 7, with 9 bases in between. The CDR3 loop spans 13 amino acids. Germline CDR1 and CDR2: SGHVS and FNYEAQ. The CDR3 loop is CASSETGNSPLHF. CDR3 sequence (DNA): TGTGCCAGCAGCGAAACGGGAAATTCACCCCTCCACTTT. The whole variable domain, remainder taken from reference TRBV7-6 and TRBJ1-6, is GAGVSQSPRYKVTKRGQDVALRCDPISGHVSLYWYRQALGQGPEFLTYFNYEAQQDKSGLPNDRFSAERPEGSISTLTIQRTEQRDSAMYRCASSETGNSPLHFGNGTRLTVT.

This chain uses TRBV7-2 with TRBJ1-4; the D gene is possibly TRBD1 (6 bases). Between the trimmed V and J ends, which lost 5 bases and 6 bases, there was a span of 19 bases. The germline CDR1 and CDR2 sequences are SGHTA and FQGNSA. This CDR3 has 16 amino acids. For the CDR3, the DNA is TGTGCCAGCAGCCGCCGACAGGCGACCCGGGATGAAAAACTGTTTTTT. The encoded protein is CASSRRQATRDEKLFF. The whole variable domain, filled in from reference TRBV7-2 and TRBJ1-4, reads GAGVSQSPSNKVTEKGKDVELRCDPISGHTALYWYRQSLGQGLEFLIYFQGNSAPDKSGLPSDRFSAERTGGSVSTLTIQRTQQEDSAVYLCASSRRQATRDEKLFFGSGTQLSVL.

This clone has more than one count but fewer than ten. The V call is TRBV18, the J call TRBJ2-5, with 7 bases lining up with TRBD2. CDR1 KGHSH and CDR2 LQKENI come from the germline V gene. The CDR3 spans 17 residues. J lost 4 bases, V lost 0 bases, and 11 bases had no gene match. The DNA for the CDR3 is TGTGCCAGCTCACCACCGTTCGAGCGGGGAGTCTTAGAGACCCAGTACTTC. Amino acid sequence: CASSPPFERGVLETQYF.

J is TRBJ2-1 and V is TRBV20-1; 8 positions match TRBD1. CDR3 size: 15 residues. In germline, CDR1 is DFQATT, CDR2 SNEGSKA (reference sequence). V was clipped by 3 bases and J by 4 bases; unmatched bases: 8. The CDR3 DNA follows: TGCAGTGCTAGTGTCCGGGACAGGACGTACAATGAGCAGTTCTTC. Translated: CSASVRDRTYNEQFF.

The gene calls are TRBV12-3 or TRBV12-4 and TRBJ1-1, with D possibly matching TRBD1 (5 bases). This CDR3 spans 13 amino acids. V was cut by 3 bases and J by 3 bases, with 8 bases left in between. This CDR3 is CASSFSGDTEAFF. The CDR3 DNA reads TGTGCCAGCAGTTTCTCGGGGGACACTGAAGCTTTCTTT.

The genes are TRBV19 and TRBJ2-5; TRBD2 matches at 12 bases. V shed 4 bases, J shed 1 base, and the junction held 7 bases outside the gene matches. The length of the CDR3 is 17 residues. Germline CDR1 LNHDA, CDR2 SQIVND (reference sequence). This CDR3 reads CASSTKTSGGLQETQYF. CDR3 coding DNA: TGTGCCAGTAGTACAAAGACTAGCGGGGGCCTCCAAGAGACCCAGTACTTC.

V usage is TRBV2 and J usage is TRBJ2-5; no clear D gene. V was clipped by 2 bases and J by 1 base, with 14 bases between them. CDR1 and CDR2 from the germline V gene are SNHLY and FYNNEI. This CDR3 comprises 16 residues. The chain's CDR3 is CASSEWQADFQETQYF. In DNA, the CDR3 is TGTGCCAGCAGTGAATGGCAGGCCGATTTCCAAGAGACCCAGTACTTC. The complete variable domain, with remaining parts taken from reference TRBV2 and TRBJ2-5, reads EPEVTQTPSHQVTQMGQEVILRCVPISNHLYFYWYRQILGQKVEFLVSFYNNEISEKSEIFDDQFSVERPDGSNFTLKIRSTKLEDSAMYFCASSEWQADFQETQYFGPGTRLLVL.

The chain uses TRBV4-2 and TRBJ1-2; TRBD1 aligns across 8 bases. The V and J ends lost 0 bases and 7 bases, in that order; junction bases with no gene match: 13. The germline CDR1 and CDR2 sequences are LGHNA and YNFKEQ. The CDR3 runs to 17 residues. The CDR3 spells CASSQDQAGGISRGYTF. CDR3 nucleotide sequence: TGTGCCAGCAGCCAAGATCAGGCAGGGGGCATTTCCCGTGGCTACACCTTC.

The rearrangement uses TRBV27 and TRBJ2-2; 7 bases fit TRBD1. The length of the CDR3 is 18 residues. CDR1 and CDR2 from the germline V gene are MNHEY and SMNVEV (reference sequence). V lost 2 bases and J lost 1; bases outside the gene matches: 10. Written as DNA, the CDR3 is TGTGCCAGCAGTTTAAAAACCGCGACAGGGAGGAACACCGGGGAGCTGTTTTTT. It translates to CASSLKTATGRNTGELFF.